Below, 20 T cell receptor beta chains from the same sample are listed, as sequenced in a study of T-cell reconstitution after alpha-beta-depleted transplantation in children. Researchers prepared the TCRbeta library using unique molecular identifiers, the study reports. A single record per CDR3 protein comes from TCRdb applying MiXCR to the PCR reads. This table holds 250,000 to 300,000 distinct CDR3 sequences, more than 8% found once. The material sequenced was PBMCs from the stem cell graft donor, taken from the stem cell graft. Receptors originate from a human donor who donated a stem cell graft to a child with SCID.

This clonotype was observed at least ten times. The chain carries TRBV6-6 and TRBJ1-1, with no clear D. The CDR3 length is 12 residues. Germline assignment: CDR1 MNHNY and CDR2 SVGAGI (reference sequence). V was clipped by 2 bases and J by 9 bases, with 10 bases between them. CDR3 DNA: TGTGCCAGCAGTTACGAGGGCATTAAAGCTTTCTTT. Protein product: CASSYEGIKAFF.

V gene TRBV5-1 combines with J gene TRBJ2-5; 11 bases agree with TRBD2. The J segment lost 5 bases and the V segment lost 5 bases, leaving 8 bases of the junction unmatched. This CDR3 contains 15 residues. Germline V gene sequence: CDR1 SGHRS, CDR2 YFSETQ. The CDR3 loop reads CASRNSGGAGETQYF. The DNA for the CDR3 is TGCGCCAGCAGAAATAGCGGGGGGGCCGGGGAGACCCAGTACTTC. The full variable domain, with the rest looked up from reference TRBV5-1 and TRBJ2-5, is KAGVTQTPRYLIKTRGQQVTLSCSPISGHRSVSWYQQTPGQGLQFLFEYFSETQRNKGNFPGRFSGRQFSNSRSEMNVSTLELGDSALYLCASRNSGGAGETQYFGPGTRLLVL.

This clonotype was counted at least ten times. V and J are TRBV4-1 and TRBJ1-1, with 11 bases fitting TRBD1. CDR1 is MGHRA, CDR2 YSYEKL, per germline. The CDR3 sequence is 14 residues long. With 4 bases clipped from V and 7 bases from J, the junction kept 5 bases outside the gene matches. The CDR3 bases are TGCGCCAGCAGCCGTGGGACAGGGGGACTTGAAGCTTTCTTT. Translated, it gives CASSRGTGGLEAFF.

In its sample, this clonotype was seen a few times. The J gene is TRBJ2-1, the V gene TRBV6-1; a weak D match, TRBD1 (6 bases). In germline, CDR1 is MNHNS, CDR2 SASEGT. V was cut by 0 bases and J by 2 bases, with 11 bases left in between. The CDR3 is 16 amino acids. CDR3 loop: CASSEAVRGTYNEQFF. The CDR3, as DNA: TGTGCCAGCAGTGAAGCGGTCAGGGGAACCTACAATGAGCAGTTCTTC.

This clonotype was seen a few times. The chain employs TRBV29-1 and TRBJ2-5; TRBD2 agrees at 12 bases. The germline V gene has CDR1 SQVTM and CDR2 ANQGSEA. The CDR3 loop spans 16 amino acids. V was pared by 4 bases and J by 2 bases, with 8 bases of the junction left unmatched. In nucleotides, the CDR3 is TGCAGCGTTGCTTCAAATCTAGCGGGGGGGCAAGAGACCCAGTACTTC. Its protein is CSVASNLAGGQETQYF.

This chain uses TRBV6-6 with TRBJ1-4; 8 bases map to TRBD1. The CDR3 length is 13 residues. Germline V CDR1 and CDR2: MNHNY, SVGAGI (reference sequence). V was pared by 0 bases and J by 14 bases, with 5 bases of the junction left unmatched. In nucleotides, the CDR3 is TGTGCCAGCAGTTACTCAATAGGACAGGGTCTGTTTTTT. Translation: CASSYSIGQGLFF.

This clonotype showed up just a few times. The chain joins TRBV20-1 to TRBJ2-5; D is uncertain. The CDR3 is 13 residues long. The V gene lost 1 base and the J gene lost 5 bases, with 11 bases spanning the gap. Germline assignment: CDR1 DFQATT and CDR2 SNEGSKA (reference sequence). CDR3 in DNA: TGCAGTGCTAGAGCCGGGTATCAGGAGACCCAGTACTTC. This translates into CSARAGYQETQYF.

The table lists this clonotype with many counts. V usage is TRBV7-9 and J usage is TRBJ2-3; no definite D call. V gave up 5 bases and J gave up 2 bases, with 14 bases separating them. CDR1 and CDR2 (germline): SEHNR, FQNEAQ (reference sequence). This CDR3 spans 15 amino acids. Here the CDR3 reads CASSQDLGITDTQYF. The CDR3 nucleotides read TGTGCCAGCAGCCAAGACTTGGGGATCACAGATACGCAGTATTTT.

V usage is TRBV14 and J usage is TRBJ2-2, with 10 bases fitting TRBD1. The V and J ends lost 5 bases and 4 bases, in that order; junction bases with no gene match: 7. The germline gives CDR1 SGHDN, CDR2 FVKESK. This CDR3 spans 16 amino acids. CDR3 region: CASSSGQGIGTGELFF. The DNA for the CDR3 is TGTGCCAGCAGCTCGGGACAGGGGATAGGCACCGGGGAGCTGTTTTTT. Full variable domain (missing parts from reference TRBV14 and TRBJ2-2): EAGVTQFPSHSVIEKGQTVTLRCDPISGHDNLYWYRRVMGKEIKFLLHFVKESKQDESGMPNNRFLAERTGGTYSTLKVQPAELEDSGVYFCASSSGQGIGTGELFFGEGSRLTVL.

This clonotype was recorded many times. The chain carries TRBV27 and TRBJ2-7; D may correspond to TRBD1 or TRBD2 (5 bases each). CDR3 length equals 13 residues. V lost 0 bases to trimming and J lost 4 bases, with 7 bases between them. Germline assignment: CDR1 MNHEY and CDR2 SMNVEV (reference sequence). Here the CDR3 DNA reads TGTGCCAGCAGTTTATCGGGGGTGTACGAGCAGTACTTC. As protein: CASSLSGVYEQYF.

The chain links TRBV7-9 to TRBJ1-2; D is possibly TRBD1 (5 bases). CDR1 SEHNR and CDR2 FQNEAQ come from the germline V gene (reference sequence). Trimming stripped 6 bases from V and 1 base from J, with 21 bases between. This CDR3 is 17 amino acids long. The CDR3 DNA reads as TGTGCCAGCAGACCAGACATTAAGGGACCCCATAACTATGGCTACACCTTC. Its protein is CASRPDIKGPHNYGYTF.

This clonotype occurred many times. The chain is built from TRBV20-1 and TRBJ2-1; D is unclear. CDR1 is DFQATT, CDR2 SNEGSKA, per germline (reference sequence). The CDR3 length is 14 residues. The V gene lost 0 bases and the J gene lost 10 bases, with 16 bases spanning the gap. The CDR3 loop is CSARDRRQISEQFF. The CDR3 bases are TGCAGTGCTAGAGATAGACGTCAGATCAGCGAGCAGTTCTTC.

This clonotype was detected a few times. The chain recombines TRBV2 with TRBJ1-2, with 8 bases that match TRBD1. V was pared by 3 bases and J by 4 bases, with 7 bases of the junction left unmatched. There are 15 residues in the CDR3. From germline, CDR1 is SNHLY and CDR2 FYNNEI. The CDR3 DNA reads as TGTGCCAGCAGTGAGAGTGGCACAGGGGGCTATGGCTACACCTTC. Amino acid sequence: CASSESGTGGYGYTF.

This clonotype has only a few counts. V and J are TRBV12-3 or TRBV12-4 and TRBJ1-6; D is uncertain. V lost 6 bases, J lost 6 bases, and 15 bases lay in between. This CDR3 region has 15 residues. This CDR3 is CASRDLSQLNSPLHF. CDR3 DNA sequence: TGTGCCAGCAGGGACCTGTCGCAGCTTAATTCACCCCTCCACTTT.

This clonotype was picked up a small number of times. The V and J genes are TRBV5-1 and TRBJ1-1; TRBD1 agrees at 8 bases. After removal of 4 bases from V and 0 bases from J, the junction contained 5 bases not matched to a gene. The length of the CDR3 is 15 residues. Germline V CDR1 and CDR2: SGHRS, YFSETQ. The CDR3 protein is CASSQTGDLNTEAFF. CDR3 DNA sequence: TGCGCCAGCAGCCAGACAGGGGACTTGAACACTGAAGCTTTCTTT.

This chain links TRBV24-1 with TRBJ2-3; maybe TRBD1 (5 bases). CDR3 length: 16 residues. CDR1 is KGHDR, CDR2 SFDVKD, per germline. V was pared by 2 bases and J by 3 bases, with 14 bases between. The CDR3 here is CATSDSRQGGTDTQYF. The CDR3 DNA reads TGTGCCACCAGTGATTCGCGGCAGGGTGGGACAGATACGCAGTATTTT.

This clonotype has only a few counts. The genes are TRBV12-3 or TRBV12-4 and TRBJ1-1; D is possibly TRBD1 (5 bases). V was clipped by 3 bases and J by 5 bases, with 13 bases between them. The CDR3 extends over 14 amino acids. The CDR3 bases are TGTGCCAGCAGTTTGTTAGGGGCCTATACTGAAGCTTTCTTT. It encodes CASSLLGAYTEAFF.

This clonotype showed up just a few times. The rearrangement uses TRBV5-1 and TRBJ1-2; no clear D. Trimming removed 0 bases at V and 8 bases at J, with 17 bases between. Germline values: CDR1 SGHRS, CDR2 YFSETQ. CDR3 length equals 15 residues. As DNA, the CDR3 is TGCGCCAGCAGCTTGGATGGGTTTGGAGGAGGAGGCTACACCTTC. This gives the protein CASSLDGFGGGGYTF. The full variable domain, in which reference TRBV5-1 and TRBJ1-2 provide the parts outside the CDR3, is KAGVTQTPRYLIKTRGQQVTLSCSPISGHRSVSWYQQTPGQGLQFLFEYFSETQRNKGNFPGRFSGRQFSNSRSEMNVSTLELGDSALYLCASSLDGFGGGGYTFGSGTRLTVV.

This clonotype was recorded many times. The rearrangement joins TRBV18 to TRBJ2-3; D gene unclear. Looked up from germline, CDR1 is KGHSH and CDR2 is LQKENI. The CDR3 is 11 residues long. V was shortened by 2 bases and J by 4 bases, with 1 base between the two germline ends. CDR3 in DNA: TGTGCCAGCTCACCAGCAGATACGCAGTATTTT. It yields the protein CASSPADTQYF.

This clonotype appeared many times. The chain uses TRBV9 and TRBJ1-3, with D hard to call. This CDR3 region has 18 residues. Germline CDR1 reads SGDLS; CDR2 reads YYNGEE. The V and J ends lost 0 bases and 1 base respectively, with 17 bases between them. CDR3: CASSVDHGTRGSGNTIYF. The CDR3 region has the DNA TGTGCCAGCAGCGTAGATCATGGAACCCGAGGGTCTGGAAACACCATATATTTT. The complete variable domain, with remaining parts taken from reference TRBV9 and TRBJ1-3, reads DSGVTQTPKHLITATGQRVTLRCSPRSGDLSVYWYQQSLDQGLQFLIQYYNGEERAKGNILERFSAQQFPDLHSELNLSSLELGDSALYFCASSVDHGTRGSGNTIYFGEGSWLTVV.